This T cell receptor (beta chain) emerged from a study of OX40 agonist ivuxolimab in advanced cancers. General study results and limits: The average count of expanded clones was higher among CD8+ T cells than among CD4+.

Points on this clone: The antigen is not known.

The assay was immunoSEQ multiplex PCR, and TCRdb's table has in-frame clones only and misses some. This sample has tens of thousands of clones, with 70% to 90% found just once. Germline-derived CDR1 and CDR2 are MDHEN and SYDVKM. The CDR3 is 15 residues long. Trimming removed 5 bases from V and 2 bases from J, with 15 bases in between. The sequence came from an adult with an advanced solid tumor such as melanoma, head and neck, liver or kidney cancer. Material: CD4+ or CD8+ T cells sorted from blood, obtained in a trial of the OX40 agonist ivuxolimab. The V and J genes are TRBV28 and TRBJ2-5; the D call may be TRBD1 or TRBD2 (5 bases each). The CDR3 here is CASSPPGRTQETQYF. In DNA form, the CDR3 reads TGTGCCAGCAGTCCACCGGGACGGACTCAAGAGACCCAGTACTTC.